These 21 T cell receptor beta chains were sequenced from one sample in a study of CD8+ T cells in alopecia areata (dated by TCRdb to 2017 to 2018). The sample's time point label is to be understood as: about 5 months on oral tofacitinib. The sample's treatment or condition, from its label and the paper: oral pan-JAK inhibitor, 5-10 mg twice daily. Library prep was done by the immunoSEQ multiplex PCR assay. For TCR sequencing, RNA was extracted from every sample and reverse transcribed into cDNA to serve as template. In TCRdb, the immuneACCESS table is reduced to in-frame sequences with V and J assigned. These tables do not hold every clone; where another copy was compared, an unresolved V gene accounts for under half, and the others remain unexplained. The sample table lists under 350,000 clones, roughly 50% of them with a count of one. Around 1.7% of the sample rests with the top ten. The input for sequencing was CD4+ T cells sorted from blood, taken at week 24, from a patient treated with tofacitinib. The receptors come from a human donor with alopecia areata.

The V call is TRBV29-1, the J call TRBJ2-3; tentatively, D is TRBD2 (6 bases). Germline V gene data show CDR1 as SQVTM and CDR2 as ANQGSEA. Trimming left V 8 bases short and J 8 bases short, with 17 bases between. The CDR3 runs 12 residues. In DNA form, the CDR3 reads TGCAGCCTCATGGAGGGCACGGGTACGCAGTATTTT. This sequence encodes CSLMEGTGTQYF.

The V and J genes are TRBV9 and TRBJ2-7; D may match TRBD1 or TRBD2 (5 bases each). V dropped 3 bases and J dropped 0 bases, with 22 bases sitting between them. The CDR3 consists of 18 residues. CDR1 and CDR2 from the germline V gene are SGDLS and YYNGEE. The CDR3 DNA follows: TGTGCCAGCAGCGCGGCCAGGGTCGGGGACCCGAGCTCCTACGAGCAGTACTTC. Translated: CASSAARVGDPSSYEQYF. The full variable domain, rest sourced from reference TRBV9 and TRBJ2-7, is DSGVTQTPKHLITATGQRVTLRCSPRSGDLSVYWYQQSLDQGLQFLIQYYNGEERAKGNILERFSAQQFPDLHSELNLSSLELGDSALYFCASSAARVGDPSSYEQYFGPGTRLTVT.

The chain couples TRBV30 to TRBJ2-1; 12 nucleotides align to TRBD2. V shed 2 bases, J shed 14 bases, and the junction held 13 bases outside the gene matches. The germline CDR1 and CDR2 sequences are GTSNPN and SVGIG (reference sequence). The CDR3 has 15 amino acids. CDR3 loop: CAWSPGLAGERGKFF. The DNA for the CDR3 is TGTGCCTGGAGTCCGGGACTAGCGGGCGAAAGGGGCAAGTTCTTC.

This chain connects TRBV5-4 to TRBJ2-1; D may be TRBD1 (6 bases). There are 16 residues in the CDR3. Germline V CDR1 and CDR2: SGHNT, YYREEE (reference sequence). Between the trimmed V and J ends, which lost 1 base and 0 bases, there was a span of 11 bases. The CDR3 nucleotides are TGTGCCAGCAGCTTGAAGAGGACAGCCTCCTACAATGAGCAGTTCTTC. This translates into CASSLKRTASYNEQFF.

Only a few counts were recorded for this clone. This rearrangement joins TRBV7-9 to TRBJ2-1; 11 nucleotides align to TRBD2. The CDR3 spans 15 residues. Germline V CDR1 and CDR2: SEHNR, FQNEAQ (reference sequence). V lost 6 bases and J lost 4; bases outside the gene matches: 5. The CDR3 nucleotides are TGTGCCAGCAGTCCTAGCGGGGGGCCATACAATGAGCAGTTCTTC. It encodes CASSPSGGPYNEQFF.

In this sample, this clone turned up a few times. This chain connects TRBV6-5 to TRBJ1-1; D uncertain. The CDR3 has 16 residues. Trimming left V 7 bases short and J 3 bases short, with 21 bases between. Germline lookup yields CDR1 MNHEY and CDR2 SVGAGI. The CDR3 nucleotides are TGTGCCAGCATTTATTCGGGTGGTTTTGGGGACACTGAAGCTTTCTTT. Translation gives CASIYSGGFGDTEAFF.

The chain recombines TRBV5-1 with TRBJ1-2, with D perhaps TRBD1 (6 bases). The CDR3 consists of 13 residues. Trimming cost V 6 bases and J 4 bases, with 13 bases left between them. Germline values: CDR1 SGHRS, CDR2 YFSETQ. CDR3 residues: CASTPGGPYGYTF. For the CDR3, the DNA is TGCGCCAGCACGCCGGGGGGCCCCTATGGCTACACCTTC. The complete variable domain, with remaining parts taken from reference TRBV5-1 and TRBJ1-2, reads KAGVTQTPRYLIKTRGQQVTLSCSPISGHRSVSWYQQTPGQGLQFLFEYFSETQRNKGNFPGRFSGRQFSNSRSEMNVSTLELGDSALYLCASTPGGPYGYTFGSGTRLTVV.

The chain joins TRBV29-1 to TRBJ2-5; 10 bases are shared with TRBD2. The junction had 4 bases not matched to a gene; V was cut back by 7 bases and J by 5 bases. This CDR3 comprises 12 residues. Germline V gene data show CDR1 as SQVTM and CDR2 as ANQGSEA. The chain's CDR3 is CSGLAGDETQYF. The CDR3 nucleotides are TGCAGCGGCCTAGCGGGGGATGAGACCCAGTACTTC.

This clone was found a few times. The genes are TRBV30 and TRBJ1-3; D is perhaps TRBD1 (6 bases). V lost 2 bases, J lost 2 bases, and 10 bases lay in between. Germline V gene sequence: CDR1 GTSNPN, CDR2 SVGIG (reference sequence). The CDR3 loop spans 14 amino acids. For the CDR3, the DNA is TGTGCCTGGAGTTTTCAGGGGACTGGAAACACCATATATTTT. Translating gives CAWSFQGTGNTIYF.

This clone appeared a few times. The chain carries TRBV19 and TRBJ2-2; tentatively, D is TRBD2 (6 bases). The CDR3 has 13 amino acids. Trimming stripped 7 bases from V and 4 bases from J, with 10 bases between. Per the germline V gene, CDR1 is LNHDA and CDR2 is SQIVND (reference sequence). The CDR3 nucleotides read TGTGCCAGTACTATCGGGGGCACCGGGGAGCTGTTTTTT. Translating gives CASTIGGTGELFF. The whole variable domain, filled in from reference TRBV19 and TRBJ2-2, reads DGGITQSPKYLFRKEGQNVTLSCEQNLNHDAMYWYRQDPGQGLRLIYYSQIVNDFQKGDIAEGYSVSREKKESFPLTVTSAQKNPTAFYLCASTIGGTGELFFGEGSRLTVL.

This chain joins TRBV9 and TRBJ2-7; 10 bases are shared with TRBD1. V trimming: 2 bases; J trimming: 7 bases; junction bases outside the gene matches: 9. CDR1 and CDR2 (germline): SGDLS, YYNGEE. There are 15 residues in the CDR3. The CDR3 DNA is TGTGCCAGCAGCGTGACAGGGGGCGAACTGAAGGAGCAGTACTTC. Encoded protein: CASSVTGGELKEQYF.

V gene TRBV23-1 combines with J gene TRBJ1-6; D unclear. TRBV23-1 is placed among ORFs of uncertain function. Trimming took off 3 bases at V and 9 bases at J, with 18 bases between the two ends. The CDR3 loop spans 16 amino acids. This CDR3 is CASSHGSDLSLSPLHF. For the CDR3, the DNA is TGCGCCAGCAGTCATGGGAGCGACCTGTCCCTTTCACCCCTCCACTTT.

CDR3: CASSFGGTEQFF. Here the CDR3 DNA reads TGTGCCAGCAGCTTTGGAGGGACTGAGCAGTTCTTC. The rearrangement joins TRBV7-9 to TRBJ2-1; tentatively, D is TRBD2 (6 bases). CDR1 and CDR2 from the germline V gene are SEHNR and FQNEAQ (reference sequence). V lost 3 bases and J lost 9, with 9 bases in between. The CDR3 has 12 amino acids. The entire variable domain, with the rest obtained from reference TRBV7-9 and TRBJ2-1, is as follows: DTGVSQNPRHKITKRGQNVTFRCDPISEHNRLYWYRQTLGQGPEFLTYFQNEAQLEKSRLLSDRFSAERPKGSFSTLEIQRTEQGDSAMYLCASSFGGTEQFFGPGTRLTVL.

V usage is TRBV4-2 and J usage is TRBJ2-6; D not resolved. The germline V and J ends were trimmed by 1 base and 2 bases, with 15 bases remaining between them. CDR1 is LGHNA, CDR2 YNFKEQ, per germline. The CDR3 totals 18 residues. The DNA of the CDR3 is TGTGCCAGCAGCCAAGTTTTAACACCGTCAACTGGGGCCAACGTCCTGACTTTC. Translation: CASSQVLTPSTGANVLTF.

The chain carries TRBV7-9 and TRBJ1-6, with 9 bases matching TRBD1. This CDR3 is 16 amino acids long. Unmatched junction bases numbered 6, after V lost 1 base and J lost 8 bases. Germline V CDR1 and CDR2: SEHNR, FQNEAQ (reference sequence). Here the CDR3 DNA reads TGTGCCAGCAGCTTAGTGCCGACAGGGGGGTATTCACCCCTCCACTTT. Protein product: CASSLVPTGGYSPLHF. Together with reference TRBV7-9 and TRBJ1-6, the CDR3 gives the full variable domain: DTGVSQNPRHKITKRGQNVTFRCDPISEHNRLYWYRQTLGQGPEFLTYFQNEAQLEKSRLLSDRFSAERPKGSFSTLEIQRTEQGDSAMYLCASSLVPTGGYSPLHFGNGTRLTVT.

The V call is TRBV7-9, the J call TRBJ1-2, with TRBD1 as a possible D gene (5 bases). Trimming removed 5 bases from V and 7 bases from J, with 14 bases in between. The CDR3 totals 13 residues. Germline values: CDR1 SEHNR, CDR2 FQNEAQ (reference sequence). CDR3 residues: CASSDAGSGGYTF. The DNA for the CDR3 is TGTGCCAGCAGCGACGCAGGGTCCGGTGGCTACACCTTC.

The chain combines TRBV10-3 with TRBJ1-6; TRBD1 might be the D (5 bases). Trimming took 8 bases from V and 7 from J, leaving 12 bases between them. The germline V gene encodes CDR1 ENHRY and CDR2 SYGVKD. The CDR3 totals 13 residues. The CDR3 loop reads CAIAGGTNSPLHF. As DNA, the CDR3 is TGTGCCATCGCGGGAGGGACCAATTCACCCCTCCACTTT.

The gene calls are TRBV18 and TRBJ1-2; 12 bases match TRBD1. The CDR3 covers 14 residues. J gave up 6 bases and V 4 bases, and 3 bases lay outside the gene matches. The V gene's germline CDR1 is KGHSH and CDR2 LQKENI. This chain's CDR3 is CASSQGQGAHGYTF. The CDR3 DNA is TGTGCCAGCTCACAGGGACAGGGGGCACATGGCTACACCTTC.

This clone was detected only a few times. V gene TRBV19 combines with J gene TRBJ2-3; D might be TRBD1 or TRBD2, each matching 5 bases. The V end lost 6 bases, the J end lost 1 base, and 14 bases lay between the germline ends. Germline lookup yields CDR1 LNHDA and CDR2 SQIVND (reference sequence). The length of the CDR3 is 15 residues. The CDR3 nucleotides read TGTGCCAGTAGCCCCGGGCGAGGGGGCACAGATACGCAGTATTTT. Translating it yields CASSPGRGGTDTQYF.

The chain couples TRBV11-2 to TRBJ2-1; 8 bases match TRBD1. V gave up 5 bases and J gave up 0 bases; unmatched junction bases: 6. The length of the CDR3 is 16 residues. Germline CDR1 SGHAT, CDR2 FQNNGV. The CDR3 loop reads CASSLTGTGSYNEQFF. The CDR3 bases are TGTGCCAGCAGCCTCACCGGGACAGGCTCCTACAATGAGCAGTTCTTC.

This clone appeared once. J is TRBJ2-5 and V is TRBV4-2; tentative D call: TRBD2 (6 bases). This CDR3 contains 16 residues. Germline V gene sequence: CDR1 LGHNA, CDR2 YNFKEQ. The V end lost 1 base, the J end lost 5 bases, and 17 bases lay between the germline ends. The CDR3 is CASSQVTRESGETQYF. CDR3 DNA: TGTGCCAGCAGCCAAGTTACCCGGGAGTCGGGGGAGACCCAGTACTTC.